The next 3 T cell receptor beta chains were all read from a single sample in a study of CD8 T cells in ankylosing spondylitis. Overall study findings and caveats: Apparently characteristic of ankylosing spondylitis blood was a TCR beta motif (fewer than 10 highly homologous variants).

TCRdb reprocessed the 5' RACE reads via MiXCR and lists one record per CDR3 protein. The sample records about 500,000 distinct CDR3 sequences, under 5.5% being singletons. Their antigens remain unidentified. The source material was blood, either unsorted or a sorted T cell fraction (not recorded which). The receptors were sampled from a male donor with ankylosing spondylitis.

This clonotype was seen at least ten times. The J gene is TRBJ2-2, the V gene TRBV7-2; D remains ambiguous. Trimming shortened V by 7 bases and J by 6 bases, and 6 bases separated the two germline ends. This CDR3 is built from 11 residues. Germline CDR1 and CDR2: SGHTA and FQGNSA. This CDR3 reads CASNDAGELFF. The DNA for the CDR3 is TGTGCCAGCAACGACGCCGGGGAGCTGTTTTTT.

A word on this clonotype: A much more abundant neighbour one base away suggests this may be a read error. The CDR3 region is CAISLRVRDTEAFF. The DNA of the CDR3 is TGTGCCATCAGCCTCAGGGTAAGGGACACTGAAGCTTTCTTT. This sequence joins TRBV7-2 and TRBJ1-1, with a tentative D call TRBD1 (5 bases). The CDR3 sequence is 14 residues long. Germline V gene data show CDR1 as SGHTA and CDR2 as FQGNSA.

This clonotype was recorded many times. This rearrangement joins TRBV6-5 to TRBJ1-4; D call uncertain. The germline V and J ends were trimmed by 0 bases and 11 bases, with 7 bases remaining between them. The V gene's germline CDR1 is MNHEY and CDR2 SVGAGI. CDR3 size: 12 residues. CDR3 loop: CASSYSGGKLFF. The DNA for the CDR3 is TGTGCCAGCAGTTACTCGGGCGGGAAACTGTTTTTT.